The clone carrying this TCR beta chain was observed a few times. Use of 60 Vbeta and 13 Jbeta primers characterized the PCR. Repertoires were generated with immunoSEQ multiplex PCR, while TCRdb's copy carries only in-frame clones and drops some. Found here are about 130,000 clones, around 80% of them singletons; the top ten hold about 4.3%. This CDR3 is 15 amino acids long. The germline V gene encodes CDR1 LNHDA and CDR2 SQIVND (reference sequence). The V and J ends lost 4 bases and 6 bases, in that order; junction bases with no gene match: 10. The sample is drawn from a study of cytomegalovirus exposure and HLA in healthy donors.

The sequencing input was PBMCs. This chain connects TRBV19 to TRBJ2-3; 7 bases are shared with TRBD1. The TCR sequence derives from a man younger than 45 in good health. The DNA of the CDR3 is TGTGCCAGTAGTAGGGGGACAGCCGCGCCGGATACGCAGTATTTT. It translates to CASSRGTAAPDTQYF.